This TCR beta chain is drawn from a study of blood T cell repertoires in COVID-19. Across the study: Acute-phase and convalescent COVID-19 samples originated in the United States, Italy and Spain. PBMCs, B-cell-depleted T cells, or T cells provided the cDNA or gDNA that made up the material.

In the authors' workflow: Reference gene primer amplification in the assay estimated nucleated cell counts. Method: immunoSEQ multiplex PCR; TCRdb's copy keeps in-frame clones and lacks some. V and J calls and clone size are given by that table; D and trimming were obtained from the DNA. The sample yields 130,000 or so clones, 84% seen once. Input material: peripheral blood. The sequence was obtained from a man between 60 and 75 years old with acute or convalescent COVID-19.

In DNA form, the CDR3 reads TGCGCCAGCAGCCAACCACCGACAGCAAATTCACCCCTCCACTTT. Its translation is CASSQPPTANSPLHF. The rearrangement joins TRBV4-1 to TRBJ1-6; a possible D gene is TRBD1 (5 bases). This CDR3 spans 15 amino acids. Germline CDR1 MGHRA, CDR2 YSYEKL. The ends were cut back, 2 bases at V and 7 bases at J, with 12 bases in the middle.